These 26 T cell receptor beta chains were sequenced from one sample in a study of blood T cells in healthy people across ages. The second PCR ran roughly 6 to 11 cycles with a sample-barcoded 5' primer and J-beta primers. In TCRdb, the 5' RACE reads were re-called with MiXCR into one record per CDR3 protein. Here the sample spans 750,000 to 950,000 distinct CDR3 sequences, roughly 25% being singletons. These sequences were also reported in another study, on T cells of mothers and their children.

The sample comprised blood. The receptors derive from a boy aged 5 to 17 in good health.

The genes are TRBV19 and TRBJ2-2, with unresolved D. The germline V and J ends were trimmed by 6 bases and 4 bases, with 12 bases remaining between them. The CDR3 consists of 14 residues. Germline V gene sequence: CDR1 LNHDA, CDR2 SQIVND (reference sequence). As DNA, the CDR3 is TGTGCCAGTAGGGACGAACTTACCACCGGGGAGCTGTTTTTT. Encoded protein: CASRDELTTGELFF.

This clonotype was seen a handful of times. The CDR3 here is CASSSGLLDQPQHF. CDR3 nucleotide sequence: TGTGCCAGCAGCTCCGGACTCCTGGATCAGCCCCAGCATTTT. J is TRBJ1-5 and V is TRBV6-5; D not resolved. Germline assignment: CDR1 MNHEY and CDR2 SVGAGI. The V end lost 6 bases, the J end lost 5 bases, and 14 bases lay between the germline ends. The CDR3 has 14 residues.

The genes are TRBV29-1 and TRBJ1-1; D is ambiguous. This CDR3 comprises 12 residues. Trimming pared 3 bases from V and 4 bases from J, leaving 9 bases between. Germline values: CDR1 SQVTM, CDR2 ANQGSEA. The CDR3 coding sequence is TGCAGCGTTGACCCAGGTAGCACTGAAGCTTTCTTT. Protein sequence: CSVDPGSTEAFF. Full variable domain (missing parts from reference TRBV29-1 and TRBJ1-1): SAVISQKPSRDICQRGTSLTIQCQVDSQVTMMFWYRQQPGQSLTLIATANQGSEATYESGFVIDKFPISRPNLTFSTLTVSNMSPEDSSIYLCSVDPGSTEAFFGQGTRLTVV.

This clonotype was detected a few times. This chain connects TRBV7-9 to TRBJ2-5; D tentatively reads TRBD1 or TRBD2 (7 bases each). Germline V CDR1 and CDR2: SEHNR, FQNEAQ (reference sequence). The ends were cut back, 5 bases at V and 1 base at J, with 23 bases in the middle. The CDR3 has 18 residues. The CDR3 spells CASSTGRGTARSQETQYF. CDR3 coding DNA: TGTGCCAGCAGCACAGGGCGGGGGACAGCCAGGTCCCAAGAGACCCAGTACTTC.

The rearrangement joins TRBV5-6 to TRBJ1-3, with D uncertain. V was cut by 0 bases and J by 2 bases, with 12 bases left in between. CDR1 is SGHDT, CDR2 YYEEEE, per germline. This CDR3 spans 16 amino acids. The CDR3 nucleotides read TGTGCCAGCAGCTTGGGGCCTTTAGTAGCTGGAAACACCATATATTTT. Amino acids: CASSLGPLVAGNTIYF.

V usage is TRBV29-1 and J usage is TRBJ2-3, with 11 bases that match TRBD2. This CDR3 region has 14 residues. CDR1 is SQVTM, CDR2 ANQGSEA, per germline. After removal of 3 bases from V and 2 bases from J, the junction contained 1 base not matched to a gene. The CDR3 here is CSVETSGITDTQYF. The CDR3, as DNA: TGCAGCGTTGAGACTAGCGGGATCACAGATACGCAGTATTTT.

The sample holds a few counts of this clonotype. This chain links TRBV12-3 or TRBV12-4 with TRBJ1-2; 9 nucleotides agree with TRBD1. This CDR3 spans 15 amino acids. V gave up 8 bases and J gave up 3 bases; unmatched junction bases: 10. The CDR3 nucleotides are TGTGCCAGCGGCATTAGGACAGGGGTTGACTATGGCTACACCTTC. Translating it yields CASGIRTGVDYGYTF.

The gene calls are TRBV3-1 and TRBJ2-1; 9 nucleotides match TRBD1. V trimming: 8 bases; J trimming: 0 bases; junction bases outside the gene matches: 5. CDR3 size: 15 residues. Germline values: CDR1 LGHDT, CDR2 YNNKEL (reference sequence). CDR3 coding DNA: TGTGCCAGCGGAAAGACAGGGGGCTCCTACAATGAGCAGTTCTTC. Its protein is CASGKTGGSYNEQFF.

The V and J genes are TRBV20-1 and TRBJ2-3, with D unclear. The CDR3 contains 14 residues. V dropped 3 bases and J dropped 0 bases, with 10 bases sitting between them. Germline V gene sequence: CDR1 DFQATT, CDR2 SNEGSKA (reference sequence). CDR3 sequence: CSASGQISTDTQYF. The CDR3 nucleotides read TGCAGTGCTAGTGGTCAGATTAGCACAGATACGCAGTATTTT.

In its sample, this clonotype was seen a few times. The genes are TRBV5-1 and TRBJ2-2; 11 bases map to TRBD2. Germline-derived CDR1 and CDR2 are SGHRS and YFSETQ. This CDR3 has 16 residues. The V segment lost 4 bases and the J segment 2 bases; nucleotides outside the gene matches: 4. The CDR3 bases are TGCGCCAGCAGCCCGACTAGCGGGGTCAACACCGGGGAGCTGTTTTTT. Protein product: CASSPTSGVNTGELFF. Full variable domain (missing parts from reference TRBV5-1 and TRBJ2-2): KAGVTQTPRYLIKTRGQQVTLSCSPISGHRSVSWYQQTPGQGLQFLFEYFSETQRNKGNFPGRFSGRQFSNSRSEMNVSTLELGDSALYLCASSPTSGVNTGELFFGEGSRLTVL.

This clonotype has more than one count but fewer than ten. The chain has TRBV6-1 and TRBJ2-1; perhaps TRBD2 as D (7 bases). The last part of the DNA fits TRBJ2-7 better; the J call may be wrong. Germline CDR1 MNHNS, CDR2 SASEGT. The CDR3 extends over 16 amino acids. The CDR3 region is CASSRGGGGHSYEQYF. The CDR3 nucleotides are TGTGCCAGCAGTAGGGGTGGCGGGGGCCACTCCTACGAGCAGTACTTC.

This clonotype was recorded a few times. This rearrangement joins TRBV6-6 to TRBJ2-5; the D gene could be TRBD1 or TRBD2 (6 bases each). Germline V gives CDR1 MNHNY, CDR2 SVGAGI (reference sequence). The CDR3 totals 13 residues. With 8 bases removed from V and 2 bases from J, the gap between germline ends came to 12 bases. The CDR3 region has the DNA TGTGCCAGCGTACGGGGGCCTCAAGAGACCCAGTACTTC. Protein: CASVRGPQETQYF.

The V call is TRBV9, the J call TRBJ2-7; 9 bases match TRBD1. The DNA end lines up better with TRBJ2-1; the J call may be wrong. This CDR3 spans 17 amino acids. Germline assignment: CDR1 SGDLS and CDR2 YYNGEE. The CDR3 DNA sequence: TGTGCCAGCAGCGTGGCCGGGACAGGGCCAGCCTACAATGAGCAGTTCTTC. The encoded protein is CASSVAGTGPAYNEQFF.

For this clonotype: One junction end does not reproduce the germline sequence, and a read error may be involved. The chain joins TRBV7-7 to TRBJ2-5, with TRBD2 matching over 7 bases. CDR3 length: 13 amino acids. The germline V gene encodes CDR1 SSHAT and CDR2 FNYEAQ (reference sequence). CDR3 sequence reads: CASSRGGGETQHF. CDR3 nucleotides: TGTGCCAGCAGCCGAGGCGGGGGAGAGACCCAGCACTTC.

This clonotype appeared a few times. The CDR3 DNA reads as TGTGCCAGCAGCTTCCCTTTTTCGGGGGGGAGCTACGAGCAGTACTTC. Translation gives CASSFPFSGGSYEQYF. The rearrangement links TRBV7-2 to TRBJ2-7; 8 bases are shared with TRBD2. CDR3 length: 16 residues. Trimming at V came to 3 bases and at J to 3 bases, leaving 10 bases not matched to a gene. The germline V gene encodes CDR1 SGHTA and CDR2 FQGNSA.

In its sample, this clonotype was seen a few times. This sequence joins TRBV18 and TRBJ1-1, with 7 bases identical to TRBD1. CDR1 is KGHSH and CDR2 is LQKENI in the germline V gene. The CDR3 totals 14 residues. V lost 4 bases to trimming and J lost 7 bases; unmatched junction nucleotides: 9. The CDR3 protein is CASSLSGTDGEAFF. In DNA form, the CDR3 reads TGTGCCAGCTCACTGAGTGGGACAGATGGTGAAGCTTTCTTT. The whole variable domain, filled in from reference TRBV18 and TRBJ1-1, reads NAGVMQNPRHLVRRRGQEARLRCSPMKGHSHVYWYRQLPEEGLKFMVYLQKENIIDESGMPKERFSAEFPKEGPSILRIQQVVRGDSAAYFCASSLSGTDGEAFFGQGTRLTVV.

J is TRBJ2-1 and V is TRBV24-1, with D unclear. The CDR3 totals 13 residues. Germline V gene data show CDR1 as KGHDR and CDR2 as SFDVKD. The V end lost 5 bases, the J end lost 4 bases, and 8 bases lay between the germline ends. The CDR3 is CATSGWGYNEQFF. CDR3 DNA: TGTGCCACCAGTGGCTGGGGTTACAATGAGCAGTTCTTC.

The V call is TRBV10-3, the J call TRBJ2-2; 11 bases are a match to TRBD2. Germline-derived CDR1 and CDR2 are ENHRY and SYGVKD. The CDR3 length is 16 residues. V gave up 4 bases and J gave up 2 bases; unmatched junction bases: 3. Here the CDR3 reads CAISGTSGLNTGELFF. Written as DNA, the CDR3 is TGTGCCATCAGTGGGACTAGCGGGTTAAACACCGGGGAGCTGTTTTTT.

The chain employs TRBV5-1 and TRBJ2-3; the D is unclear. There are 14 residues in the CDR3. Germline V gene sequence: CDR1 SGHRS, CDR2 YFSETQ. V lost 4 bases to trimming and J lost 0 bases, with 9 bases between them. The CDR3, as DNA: TGCGCCAGCAGCCCGACGGATAGCACAGATACGCAGTATTTT. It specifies CASSPTDSTDTQYF.

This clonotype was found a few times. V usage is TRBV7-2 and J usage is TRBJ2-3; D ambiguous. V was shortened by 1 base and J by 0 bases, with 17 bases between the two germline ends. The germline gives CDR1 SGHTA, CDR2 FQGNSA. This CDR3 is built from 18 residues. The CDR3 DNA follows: TGTGCCAGCAGCTTAGTAGGGAACGCATTGTATAGCACAGATACGCAGTATTTT. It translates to CASSLVGNALYSTDTQYF.

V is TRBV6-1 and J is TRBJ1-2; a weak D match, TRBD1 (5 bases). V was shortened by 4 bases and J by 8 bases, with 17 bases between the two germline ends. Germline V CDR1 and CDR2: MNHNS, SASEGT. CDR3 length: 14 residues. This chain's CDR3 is CASSAIPQEGGYTF. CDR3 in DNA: TGTGCCAGCAGTGCCATACCACAGGAAGGCGGCTACACCTTC.

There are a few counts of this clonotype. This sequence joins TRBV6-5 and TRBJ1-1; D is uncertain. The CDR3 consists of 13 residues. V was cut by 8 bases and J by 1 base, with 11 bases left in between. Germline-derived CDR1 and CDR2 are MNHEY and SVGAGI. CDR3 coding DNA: TGTGCCAGCGCCCCCGTCGGGAACACTGAAGCTTTCTTT. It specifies CASAPVGNTEAFF.

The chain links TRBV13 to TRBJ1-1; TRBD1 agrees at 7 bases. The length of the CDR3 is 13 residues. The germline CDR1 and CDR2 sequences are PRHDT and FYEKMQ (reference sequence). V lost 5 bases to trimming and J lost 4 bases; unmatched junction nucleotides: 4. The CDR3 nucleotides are TGTGCCAGCAGCACCGGACAGGCCACTGAAGCTTTCTTT. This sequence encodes CASSTGQATEAFF.

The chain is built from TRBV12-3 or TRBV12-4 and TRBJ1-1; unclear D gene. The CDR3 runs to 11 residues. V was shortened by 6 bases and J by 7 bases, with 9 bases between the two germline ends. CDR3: CASSRANEAFF. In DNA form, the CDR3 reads TGTGCCAGCAGCCGGGCCAATGAAGCTTTCTTT.

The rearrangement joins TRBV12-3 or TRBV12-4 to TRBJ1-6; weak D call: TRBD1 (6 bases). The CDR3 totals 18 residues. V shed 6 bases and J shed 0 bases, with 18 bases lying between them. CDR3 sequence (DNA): TGTGCCAGCAGCGGGGGGTCGAGGGGGGGCTCCTATAATTCACCCCTCCACTTT. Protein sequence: CASSGGSRGGSYNSPLHF.

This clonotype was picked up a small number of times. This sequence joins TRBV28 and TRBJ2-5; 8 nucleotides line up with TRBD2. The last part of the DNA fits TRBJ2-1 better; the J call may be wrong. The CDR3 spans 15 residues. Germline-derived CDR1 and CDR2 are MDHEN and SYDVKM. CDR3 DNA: TGTGCCAGCAGTTTATGGGGACTAGATACTTTTGAGCAGTTCTTC. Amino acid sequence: CASSLWGLDTFEQFF.